The rows below give T cell receptor beta chains drawn from one sample of a study of blood T cell repertoires in COVID-19. Only in-frame clones appear in the TCRdb table, and some are missing; sequencing was by immunoSEQ multiplex PCR. This sample has 65,000 or so clones, with roughly 79% found just once. The sequencing sample was made of peripheral blood. These receptor sequences come from a man aged 60 to 69 with acute or convalescent COVID-19. Both conserved end residues are part of each CDR3. The D gene is left open where the match is weak.

d_call v_call cdr3_aa
- TRBV27 CASSHALSGELFF
- TRBV4-1 CASSQGLQKTQYF
TRBD1 TRBV5-1 CASSSEPTGGNEKLFF
- TRBV5-4 CASSLGGRNDRPLHF
- TRBV9 CASNPRGPESGEQFF
TRBD1 TRBV5-1 CASSFTGATEAFF
- TRBV10-2 CASSGDIEQYF
- TRBV6-5 CASSYSRRYTEAFF
TRBD1 TRBV18 CASSPMRTGDFRNTF
- TRBV14 CASSQAVGANGYTF
- TRBV11-2 CASSPPGIGLNTEAFF
- TRBV12-3/TRBV12-4 CASSGSYNEQFF
- TRBV15 CATSREGGLGEKLFF
TRBD1 TRBV7-2 CASSSVGTGTSPLHF
- TRBV29-1 CSAFSQVNTEAFF
- TRBV14 CASSQGGQFTDTQYF
- TRBV6-2/TRBV6-3 CASSYWRGGIENIQYF
TRBD1 TRBV24-1 CATTSGTGATGELFF
TRBD1 TRBV4-1 CASSQEGRTFLDRGEKKLFF
TRBD2 TRBV7-8 CASSWGWGGQETQYF
- TRBV30 CAWSVGGGETEAFF
- TRBV5-8 CASSLERGTGMETQYF
- TRBV19 CASTLASGNTIYF
- TRBV6-1 CASSEGHTYEQYF
TRBD2 TRBV7-2 CASSPSLAVTDTQYF
- TRBV23-1 CASSQSGTPAQETQYF
- TRBV7-2 CASSLAQGAATEAFF
- TRBV18 CASSSGKDTGELFF
- TRBV9 CASSVEGDSGNTIYF
- TRBV7-2 CASSLETQRRETQYF
- TRBV6-2/TRBV6-3 CASSLDNEQFF
- TRBV12-5 CASGSPQARGEAFF
- TRBV2 CASSGPSNQPQHF
TRBD1 TRBV19 CASSIRGRIRTEAFF
TRBD1 TRBV6-5 CASSYRGTAADTQYF
- TRBV11-2 CASSLVGDSTDTQYF
- TRBV30 CAWSVSLGGVRPQHF
- TRBV30 CAWSSGQLYQPQHF
- TRBV7-3 CASSFDSFNTGELFF
TRBD2 TRBV28 CASSLIPSGGAKETQYF
TRBD1 TRBV5-1 CASSFSPGTVSYGYTF
- TRBV7-3 CASSLKGYQGGDTEAFF
- TRBV18 CASSSDQETQYF
TRBD1 TRBV14 CASSLWTGGLGGYTF
- TRBV6-1 CASSEDSMNTEAFF
- TRBV18 CASSPRTVPLGANVLTF
TRBD1 TRBV2 CASSPQGASQETQYF
- TRBV7-2 CASSPRTRTDTQYF